This entry lists 21 T cell receptor beta chains sequenced from one sample in a study of T cells in Graves' hyperthyroidism and ophthalmopathy. Template material for amplifying TCR beta CDR3 regions consisted of RNA transcripts. The primer set for the first-round RT-PCR of the TCR CDR3 was HTBI. Each CDR3 protein gets one entry after TCRdb re-called the multiplex PCR reads with MiXCR. In the table there are 700,000 or so distinct CDR3 sequences, around 17% of which are singletons. The specimen sequenced was blood. The receptors were gathered from a man between 18 and 29 years old with Graves' hyperthyroidism.

V usage is TRBV6-5 and J usage is TRBJ2-3; tentative D call: TRBD1 (6 bases). The CDR3 runs to 17 residues. V was trimmed by 2 bases and J by 0 bases, leaving 15 bases between them. CDR1 and CDR2 from the germline V gene are MNHEY and SVGAGI. The CDR3 region has the DNA TGTGCCAGCAGTTACGACCCCCAGGGGCGAAGCACAGATACGCAGTATTTT. Translation gives CASSYDPQGRSTDTQYF.

The J gene is TRBJ2-7, the V gene TRBV5-1, with D possibly TRBD1 on 5 matching bases. Germline values: CDR1 SGHRS, CDR2 YFSETQ. There are 12 residues in the CDR3. V was clipped by 8 bases and J by 6 bases, with 15 bases between them. DNA for the CDR3: TGCGCCAGAGACTGGGGCCTCTCCGAGCAGTACTTC. Translation: CARDWGLSEQYF.

This clonotype was seen many times. The chain joins TRBV18 to TRBJ2-7, with TRBD1 matching 9 bases. The germline V gene encodes CDR1 KGHSH and CDR2 LQKENI. The CDR3 sequence is 14 residues long. With 4 bases clipped from V and 5 bases from J, the junction kept 6 bases outside the gene matches. The CDR3 DNA reads as TGTGCCAGCTCACAGGACAGGGGTGTCAACGAGCAGTACTTC. Translating gives CASSQDRGVNEQYF.

Worth noting for this clonotype: Possible read error: a much larger clone is one base away. Because the CDR3 is missing its conserved closing phenylalanine or tryptophan, this is likely a read error. The chain recombines TRBV2 with TRBJ2-3; a weak D match, TRBD1 (6 bases). The germline V and J ends were trimmed by 3 bases and 1 base, with 8 bases remaining between them. The length of the CDR3 is 14 residues. The germline V gene has CDR1 SNHLY and CDR2 FYNNEI. CDR3 DNA sequence: TGTGCCAGCAGTGATGAGGGGGGCACAGATACGCAGTATCTT. Protein sequence: CASSDEGGTDTQYL.

This clonotype was seen ten or more times. This rearrangement joins TRBV9 to TRBJ1-5, with D perhaps matching TRBD1 (5 bases). V dropped 4 bases and J dropped 0 bases, with 11 bases sitting between them. The CDR3 consists of 15 residues. Germline loops: CDR1 SGDLS, CDR2 YYNGEE. Here the CDR3 DNA reads TGTGCCAGCAGCCCTGGGACGGATAGCAATCAGCCCCAGCATTTT. Its protein is CASSPGTDSNQPQHF.

CDR3 sequence reads: CASSPEVQPGELFF. CDR3 coding DNA: TGTGCCAGCAGCCCCGAAGTACAACCCGGGGAGCTGTTTTTT. This chain links TRBV7-9 with TRBJ2-2, with unresolved D. CDR1 is SEHNR, CDR2 FQNEAQ, per germline (reference sequence). V dropped 5 bases and J dropped 6 bases, with 13 bases sitting between them. The CDR3 contains 14 residues.

V usage is TRBV20-1 and J usage is TRBJ2-7; D not certain. Trimming left V 2 bases short and J 0 bases short, with 5 bases between. CDR1 and CDR2 (germline): DFQATT, SNEGSKA (reference sequence). CDR3 length equals 12 residues. The CDR3 sequence is CSARQDSYEQYF. The CDR3 coding sequence is TGCAGTGCTAGACAGGACTCCTACGAGCAGTACTTC.

This clonotype was picked up many times. The rearrangement links TRBV12-3 or TRBV12-4 to TRBJ2-3; 7 bases match TRBD1. Losses at the gene ends were 10 bases for V and 6 bases for J; bases not matched to a gene: 10. The CDR3 totals 13 residues. The CDR3 region is CATSFSTGDTQYF. The CDR3 nucleotides read TGTGCCACCTCTTTCTCGACAGGGGATACGCAGTATTTT.

This clonotype has ten or more counts. This chain's CDR3 is CASSYYYNEQFF. DNA for the CDR3: TGTGCCAGCAGCTACTATTACAATGAGCAGTTCTTC. The chain couples TRBV11-2 to TRBJ2-1; D gene ambiguous. The ends were cut back, 4 bases at V and 4 bases at J, with 5 bases in the middle. Germline CDR1 reads SGHAT; CDR2 reads FQNNGV. The CDR3 is 12 residues long.

The genes are TRBV15 and TRBJ1-1; D uncertain. CDR1 and CDR2 from the germline V gene are LNHNV and YYDKDF (reference sequence). The CDR3 sequence is 13 residues long. The V end lost 8 bases, the J end lost 3 bases, and 13 bases lay between the germline ends. The CDR3 DNA reads TGTGCCACCGGCGATCGGGCCCACACTGAAGCTTTCTTT. Its protein is CATGDRAHTEAFF.

This clonotype was detected many times. The chain links TRBV7-9 to TRBJ2-7, with TRBD2 identical over 8 bases. This CDR3 contains 15 residues. Trimming removed 5 bases from V and 0 bases from J; junction bases left unmatched: 6. Looked up from germline, CDR1 is SEHNR and CDR2 is FQNEAQ (reference sequence). CDR3 in amino acids: CASSPTGRASYEQYF. CDR3 coding DNA: TGTGCCAGCAGCCCTACCGGGAGGGCCTCCTACGAGCAGTACTTC.

The rearrangement uses TRBV5-8 and TRBJ2-3; D not resolved. The germline CDR1 and CDR2 sequences are SGHTS and YDEGEE. V was clipped by 0 bases and J by 4 bases, with 6 bases between them. This CDR3 comprises 13 residues. CDR3 in amino acids: CASSLGNADTQYF. The CDR3 nucleotides are TGTGCCAGCAGCTTGGGGAACGCAGATACGCAGTATTTT.

This chain connects TRBV19 to TRBJ1-1; D is possibly TRBD1 (6 bases). Germline V gene data show CDR1 as LNHDA and CDR2 as SQIVND (reference sequence). The length of the CDR3 is 14 residues. V lost 4 bases, J lost 1 base, and 10 bases lay in between. The CDR3 spells CASSRTQGNTEAFF. CDR3 nucleotides: TGTGCCAGTAGTAGAACACAGGGGAACACTGAAGCTTTCTTT.

As regards this clonotype: A much more abundant neighbour one base away suggests this may be a read error. The chain links TRBV11-1 to TRBJ2-1; 10 positions match TRBD2. Germline V CDR1 and CDR2: SGHAT, FQDESV (reference sequence). The CDR3 has 16 residues. The CDR3 here is CVSSGRLAGSYNEQFF. The DNA for the CDR3 is TGTGTCAGCAGCGGAAGACTAGCGGGCTCCTACAATGAGCAGTTCTTC.

This clonotype was counted only a few times. The rearrangement uses TRBV5-6 and TRBJ2-3; TRBD2 is a possible D gene (5 bases). Germline values: CDR1 SGHDT, CDR2 YYEEEE. This CDR3 contains 16 residues. With 1 base removed from V and 2 bases from J, the gap between germline ends came to 14 bases. Here the CDR3 DNA reads TGTGCCAGCAGCTTGCTTCGGGGTAAATTCACAGATACGCAGTATTTT. Encoded protein: CASSLLRGKFTDTQYF.

The chain employs TRBV5-4 and TRBJ2-1; a possible D gene is TRBD2 (5 bases). The V gene's germline CDR1 is SGHNT and CDR2 YYREEE (reference sequence). With 2 bases removed from V and 5 bases from J, the gap between germline ends came to 8 bases. This CDR3 has 13 residues. Here the CDR3 reads CASSLLDDNEQFF. As DNA, the CDR3 is TGTGCCAGCAGCTTACTAGATGACAATGAGCAGTTCTTC.

This clonotype appeared many times. The rearrangement uses TRBV7-2 and TRBJ2-5; D is perhaps TRBD1 or TRBD2 (5 bases each). V dropped 2 bases and J dropped 5 bases, with 18 bases sitting between them. Per germline, CDR1 SGHTA and CDR2 FQGNSA. CDR3 length: 16 residues. CDR3 bases: TGTGCCAGCAGCTTAAGTTATGCGAGAGGGGTTGAGACCCAGTACTTC. This translates into CASSLSYARGVETQYF.

As regards this clonotype: A much larger clone differs from this one at a single base, so this may be a read error. The CDR3 does not close with the conserved phenylalanine or tryptophan, likely indicating a read error. The genes are TRBV6-9 and TRBJ1-2; D gene unclear. The CDR3 extends over 15 amino acids. Germline V CDR1 and CDR2: MNHGY, SVAAGI. The germline V and J ends were trimmed by 3 bases and 3 bases, with 14 bases remaining between them. CDR3 residues: CASSYGAIRHYGYTL. The CDR3 DNA follows: TGTGCCAGCAGTTACGGAGCCATTCGACACTATGGCTACACCCTC.

This clonotype appeared many times. V usage is TRBV12-3 or TRBV12-4 and J usage is TRBJ1-1; unclear D gene. V dropped 3 bases and J dropped 2 bases, with 7 bases sitting between them. The CDR3 has 13 residues. The CDR3 loop reads CASSFLENTEAFF. The CDR3 region has the DNA TGTGCCAGCAGTTTCCTCGAAAACACTGAAGCTTTCTTT.

This clonotype was counted many times. This chain connects TRBV2 to TRBJ2-1; 10 bases fit TRBD2. The CDR3 length is 18 residues. Germline V gene lookup returns CDR1 SNHLY and CDR2 FYNNEI. The ends lost 5 bases at V and 5 bases at J; junction bases unmatched: 15. In DNA form, the CDR3 reads TGTGCCAGCAGTATGGTCGTGAGCGGGAGGGCCAGAAACAATGAGCAGTTCTTC. The encoded protein is CASSMVVSGRARNNEQFF.

This chain joins TRBV20-1 and TRBJ2-1; 8 bases map to TRBD1. This CDR3 has 16 residues. V trimming: 0 bases; J trimming: 6 bases; junction bases outside the gene matches: 10. Germline V lookup: CDR1 DFQATT, CDR2 SNEGSKA (reference sequence). The CDR3 DNA sequence: TGCAGTGCTAGAGATCCTAGGGCAGGGGGCATCAATGAGCAGTTCTTC. Its protein is CSARDPRAGGINEQFF.